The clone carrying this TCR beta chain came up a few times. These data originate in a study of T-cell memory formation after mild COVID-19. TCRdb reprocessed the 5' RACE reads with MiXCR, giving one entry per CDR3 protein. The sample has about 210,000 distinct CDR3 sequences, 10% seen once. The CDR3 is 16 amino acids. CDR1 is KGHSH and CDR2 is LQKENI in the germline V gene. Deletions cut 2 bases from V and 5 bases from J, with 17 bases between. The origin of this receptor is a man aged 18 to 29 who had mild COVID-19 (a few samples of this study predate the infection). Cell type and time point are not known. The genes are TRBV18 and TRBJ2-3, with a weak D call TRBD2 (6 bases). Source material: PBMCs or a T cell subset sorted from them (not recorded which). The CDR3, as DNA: TGTGCCAGCTCACCAGTCGGGGGTTCGGATGGAGATACGCAGTATTTT. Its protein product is CASSPVGGSDGDTQYF.